This TCR beta chain was recorded in a study of T-cell memory formation after mild COVID-19. Notes on the study in general: Mainly CM and EM harbored the contracting CD4+ clones; mainly EMRA harbored the CD8+ ones. Whether day 37 second-wave clones are SARS-CoV-2-specific was not confirmed.

TCR alpha and TCR beta cDNA libraries with sample barcodes and UMIs came from 5'RACE using constant-segment primers. TCRdb processed the 5' RACE reads anew with MiXCR; each CDR3 protein has one entry. The repertoire holds around 210,000 distinct CDR3 sequences, with over 9.5% as singletons. Comments on this clonotype: Antigen specificity is unknown.

V lost 4 bases and J 5 bases, leaving 11 bases between the germline ends. CDR1 and CDR2 from the germline V gene are SNHLY and FYNNEI. The CDR3 is 13 residues long. The specimen sequenced was PBMCs or a T cell subset sorted from them (not recorded which). J is TRBJ2-5 and V is TRBV2; D unresolved. The TCR comes from a young man who had mild COVID-19 (a few samples of this study predate the infection). Cell type and time point are not known. As DNA, the CDR3 is TGTGCCAGCAGTGCCAGCGTTGAGGAGACCCAGTACTTC. This sequence encodes CASSASVEETQYF.